This T cell receptor (beta chain) was sequenced for a study of T cells expressing NK-cell markers. Study findings and constraints: Dominant NKG2C+ clonotypes in five to seven donors made up about 1.0-7.0% of CD8+ T cells. Topping the CD3+CD56-NKG2C+ fraction as well were these clonotypes, in several donors. It is unclear if expanded NKG2C-expressing clones target HCMV antigens.

Production of TCR beta cDNA relied on 5'RACE template switching with UMIs. TCRdb re-called the 5' RACE reads, yielding one record per CDR3 amino acid sequence without DNA. This sample contains roughly 390,000 distinct CDR3 sequences. The CDR3 is 16 amino acids. The germline gives CDR1 SGHRS, CDR2 YFSETQ. Notes on this clonotype: Its antigen remains unidentified.

This chain joins TRBV5-1 and TRBJ2-3; as DNA is missing, the TRBD2 call by TCRdb cannot be tested. The sequence was obtained from a man between 18 and 69 years old in good health. Sequencing used blood T cells: a sorted CD56 or NKG2C T cell subset, CD4+ or CD8+ T cells, or bulk PBMC T cells (not recorded which). CDR3 in amino acids: CASSLSLAGNTDTQYF.